These 14 T cell receptor beta chains share one sample of origin, sequenced in a study of OX40 agonist ivuxolimab in advanced cancers. Clones were sequenced by immunoSEQ multiplex PCR, and TCRdb holds only the in-frame ones, with some missing. The table records some 16,000 clones, around 80% of them present only once. Material: CD4+ or CD8+ T cells sorted from blood, obtained in a trial of the OX40 agonist ivuxolimab. The source of these receptors is an adult with an advanced solid tumor such as melanoma, head and neck, liver or kidney cancer.

The chain is built from TRBV11-2 and TRBJ1-1; no firm D call. The germline CDR1 and CDR2 sequences are SGHAT and FQNNGV. V lost 1 base and J 8 bases, leaving 11 bases between the germline ends. This CDR3 spans 13 amino acids. The DNA for the CDR3 is TGTGCCAGCAGCTTAGGGGTAAATCGGGAAGCTTTCTTT. This translates into CASSLGVNREAFF.

The chain is built from TRBV9 and TRBJ1-1; maybe TRBD1 (5 bases). Germline V CDR1 and CDR2: SGDLS, YYNGEE. The CDR3 runs to 14 residues. Trimming stripped 2 bases from V and 1 base from J, with 9 bases between. The CDR3 is CASSVGGENTEAFF. The CDR3 region has the DNA TGTGCCAGCAGCGTTGGGGGGGAGAACACTGAAGCTTTCTTT.

This sequence joins TRBV2 and TRBJ2-2, with 7 bases lining up with TRBD2. CDR1 and CDR2 (germline): SNHLY, FYNNEI. The CDR3 spans 18 residues. V gave up 3 bases and J gave up 1 base; unmatched junction bases: 11. The CDR3 DNA reads as TGTGCCAGCAGTGAGGTGGCGGGAGAGGACCTGAACACCGGGGAGCTGTTTTTT. Translated: CASSEVAGEDLNTGELFF. Full variable domain (missing parts from reference TRBV2 and TRBJ2-2): EPEVTQTPSHQVTQMGQEVILRCVPISNHLYFYWYRQILGQKVEFLVSFYNNEISEKSEIFDDQFSVERPDGSNFTLKIRSTKLEDSAMYFCASSEVAGEDLNTGELFFGEGSRLTVL.

The DNA of the CDR3 is TGTGCCAGCAGTTACTCGATCTCGGGGGCCAACAATGAGCAGTTCTTC. Its protein product is CASSYSISGANNEQFF. The rearrangement links TRBV6-5 to TRBJ2-1; perhaps D is TRBD1 or TRBD2 (6 bases each). V dropped 0 bases and J dropped 5 bases, with 14 bases sitting between them. Germline CDR1 reads MNHEY; CDR2 reads SVGAGI. CDR3 length: 16 residues.

The V and J genes are TRBV5-6 and TRBJ1-4, with 10 bases aligning to TRBD1. J was trimmed by 3 bases and V by 6 bases; bases with no gene match: 5. The germline gives CDR1 SGHDT, CDR2 YYEEEE. The CDR3 runs to 15 residues. The CDR3 DNA is TGTGCCAGCAACGACAGGGGGCCGGCTAATGAAAAACTGTTTTTT. Its protein product is CASNDRGPANEKLFF.

The CDR3 DNA follows: TGTGCCAGCAGCTTGGCGGGACTGGATAACACCGGGGAGCTGTTTTTT. This encodes CASSLAGLDNTGELFF. The chain recombines TRBV11-2 with TRBJ2-2, with D possibly TRBD2 on 6 matching bases. Germline assignment: CDR1 SGHAT and CDR2 FQNNGV. V was clipped by 3 bases and J by 2 bases, with 13 bases between them. The CDR3 contains 16 residues.

The J gene is TRBJ1-4, the V gene TRBV2; 9 nucleotides line up with TRBD1. This CDR3 comprises 14 residues. V gave up 6 bases and J gave up 5 bases; unmatched junction bases: 4. CDR1 and CDR2 from the germline V gene are SNHLY and FYNNEI. CDR3 region: CASRTGQGNEKLFF. The DNA for the CDR3 is TGTGCCAGCAGGACGGGACAGGGCAATGAAAAACTGTTTTTT.

The chain combines TRBV4-2 with TRBJ2-3, with D maybe TRBD2 (5 bases). Germline V CDR1 and CDR2: LGHNA, YNFKEQ. Trimming shortened V by 0 bases and J by 5 bases, and 9 bases separated the two germline ends. The CDR3 runs to 14 residues. CDR3 bases: TGTGCCAGCAGCCAAGATGATGAGGGAGATACGCAGTATTTT. It is translated as CASSQDDEGDTQYF.

The rearrangement links TRBV6-5 to TRBJ2-1, with 14 bases aligning to TRBD2. The germline V gene encodes CDR1 MNHEY and CDR2 SVGAGI. The length of the CDR3 is 16 residues. With 4 bases clipped from V and 9 bases from J, the junction kept 8 bases outside the gene matches. This CDR3 is CASSSPTSGGALEQFF. CDR3 DNA: TGTGCCAGCAGTTCCCCGACTAGCGGGGGGGCTCTTGAGCAGTTCTTC.

This clone ranks as medium-sized (0.01 to 0.1%). The genes are TRBV5-1 and TRBJ2-7; D unclear. The CDR3 length is 13 residues. Trimming took off 2 bases at V and 0 bases at J, with 6 bases between the two ends. Per the germline V gene, CDR1 is SGHRS and CDR2 is YFSETQ. The DNA for the CDR3 is TGCGCCAGCAGCTTTTCAGGCTCCTACGAGCAGTACTTC. It yields the protein CASSFSGSYEQYF.

This clone was recorded a few times. The genes are TRBV27 and TRBJ2-3, with 8 positions matching TRBD1. Trimming at V came to 2 bases and at J to 2 bases, leaving 6 bases not matched to a gene. The germline CDR1 and CDR2 sequences are MNHEY and SMNVEV (reference sequence). The CDR3 is 16 residues long. This CDR3 is CASSLGDRGYTDTQYF. In DNA, the CDR3 is TGTGCCAGCAGTTTAGGCGACAGGGGATACACAGATACGCAGTATTTT.

This chain connects TRBV7-2 to TRBJ2-7, with 9 bases fitting TRBD2. This CDR3 region has 14 residues. The germline V gene encodes CDR1 SGHTA and CDR2 FQGNSA. V gave up 5 bases and J gave up 4 bases; unmatched junction bases: 6. The CDR3 nucleotides read TGTGCCAGCAGCCTGGGGCTAGCGGGGTACGAGCAGTACTTC. Translation gives CASSLGLAGYEQYF.

The V gene is TRBV9, the J gene TRBJ2-5; D not resolved. The J call is in doubt because the DNA end fits TRBJ2-7 better. This CDR3 contains 15 residues. Germline V gives CDR1 SGDLS, CDR2 YYNGEE. CDR3: CASSVGTASSYEQYF. The DNA of the CDR3 is TGTGCCAGCAGCGTAGGGACGGCTAGCTCCTACGAGCAGTACTTC.

V and J are TRBV11-2 and TRBJ2-4, with D tentatively TRBD2 (6 bases). CDR3 length: 16 amino acids. V was pared by 5 bases and J by 3 bases, with 17 bases between. In germline, CDR1 is SGHAT, CDR2 FQNNGV. CDR3: CASSLRQGGNKNIQYF. The CDR3 coding sequence is TGTGCCAGCAGCCTACGGCAGGGAGGTAACAAAAACATTCAGTACTTC. Combining the CDR3 with reference TRBV11-2 and TRBJ2-4 gives the whole variable domain EAGVAQSPRYKIIEKRQSVAFWCNPISGHATLYWYQQILGQGPKLLIQFQNNGVVDDSQLPKDRFSAERLKGVDSTLKIQPAKLEDSAVYLCASSLRQGGNKNIQYFGAGTRLSVL.